This TCR beta chain originates from a study of cytomegalovirus exposure and HLA in healthy donors. Study observations and caveats: Reportedly, cytomegalovirus status was diagnosed with high sensitivity and specificity. The study put 150 or so TCR beta chains on its list as cytomegalovirus-associated.

CDR3 length: 19 amino acids. Trimming cost V 0 bases and J 2 bases; bases outside gene matches: 11. The germline gives CDR1 SGHDT, CDR2 YYEEEE. Method: immunoSEQ multiplex PCR; TCRdb's copy keeps in-frame clones and lacks some. The sample contains over 120,000 clones, roughly 86% of which appear only once. About this clone: Antigen unknown.

Sequenced sample: PBMCs. The chain employs TRBV5-6 and TRBJ2-1, with TRBD2 identical over 10 bases. The TCR was taken from a man aged 18 to 30 in good health and CMV-seropositive. The chain's CDR3 is CASSLVLAGGSGPYNEQFF. CDR3 DNA sequence: TGTGCCAGCAGCTTGGTGTTAGCGGGAGGATCGGGGCCCTACAATGAGCAGTTCTTC.